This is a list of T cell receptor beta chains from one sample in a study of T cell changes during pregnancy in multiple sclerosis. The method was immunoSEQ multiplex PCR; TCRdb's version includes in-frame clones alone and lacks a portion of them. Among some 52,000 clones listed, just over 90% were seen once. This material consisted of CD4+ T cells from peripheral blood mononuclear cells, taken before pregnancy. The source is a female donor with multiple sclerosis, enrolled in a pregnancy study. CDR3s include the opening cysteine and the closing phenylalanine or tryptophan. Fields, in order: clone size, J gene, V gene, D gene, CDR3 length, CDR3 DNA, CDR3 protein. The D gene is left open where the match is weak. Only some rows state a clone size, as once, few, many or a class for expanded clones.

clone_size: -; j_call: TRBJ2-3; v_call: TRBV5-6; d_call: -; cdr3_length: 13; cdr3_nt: TGTGCCAGCAGCTTGCTTCGCACAGATACGCAGTATTTT; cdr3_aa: CASSLLRTDTQYF
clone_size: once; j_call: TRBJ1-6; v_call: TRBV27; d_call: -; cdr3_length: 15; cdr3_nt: TGTGCCAGCAGTTTAGAACTACCCCGTAATTCACCCCTCCACTTT; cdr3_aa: CASSLELPRNSPLHF
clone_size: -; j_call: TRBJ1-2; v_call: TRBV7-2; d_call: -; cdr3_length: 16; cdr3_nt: TGTGCCAGCAGCTTAGTAAGGACAGATTCTTTCTATGGCTACACCTTC; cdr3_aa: CASSLVRTDSFYGYTF
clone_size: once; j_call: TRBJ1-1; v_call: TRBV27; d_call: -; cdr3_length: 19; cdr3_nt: TGTGCCAGCAGTTTCTCCCGTCCAGGGGCGGTAGTGGGGAACACTGAAGCTTTCTTT; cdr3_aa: CASSFSRPGAVVGNTEAFF
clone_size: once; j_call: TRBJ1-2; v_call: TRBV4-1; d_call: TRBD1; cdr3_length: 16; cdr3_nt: TGCGCCAGCAGCCAAGATGCAGGGGGCCTCTACTATGGCTACACCTTC; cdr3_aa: CASSQDAGGLYYGYTF
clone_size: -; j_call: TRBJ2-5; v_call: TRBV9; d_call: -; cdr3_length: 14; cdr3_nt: TGTGCCAGCAGCCTGCAGACAGGGAGGGAGACCCAGTACTTC; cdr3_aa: CASSLQTGRETQYF
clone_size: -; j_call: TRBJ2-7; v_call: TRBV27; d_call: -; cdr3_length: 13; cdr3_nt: TGTGCCAGCAGTTTCAGTCCCTCCTACGAGCAGTACTTC; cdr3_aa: CASSFSPSYEQYF
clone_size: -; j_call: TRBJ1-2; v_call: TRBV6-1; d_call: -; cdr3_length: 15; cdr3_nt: TGTGCCAGCGATTTGACCGGGACATCCCACTATGGCTACACCTTC; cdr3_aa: CASDLTGTSHYGYTF
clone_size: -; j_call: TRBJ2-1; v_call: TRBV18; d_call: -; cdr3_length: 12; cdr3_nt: TGTGCCAGCTCACCCGAGGGCAATGAGCAGTTCTTC; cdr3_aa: CASSPEGNEQFF
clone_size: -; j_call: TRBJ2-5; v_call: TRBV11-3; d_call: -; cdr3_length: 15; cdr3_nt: TGTGCCAGCAGCTTAGGATTCGGGGTGGGGGAGACCCAGTACTTC; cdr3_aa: CASSLGFGVGETQYF
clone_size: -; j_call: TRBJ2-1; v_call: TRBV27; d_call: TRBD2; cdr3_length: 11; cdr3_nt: TGTGCCCGGCGGGAGGGGAATGAGCAGTTCTTC; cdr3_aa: CARREGNEQFF
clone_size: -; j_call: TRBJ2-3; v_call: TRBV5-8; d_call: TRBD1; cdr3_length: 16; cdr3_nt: TGTGCCAGCAGTACCGGGACAGGGGGGGGCACAGATACGCAGTATTTT; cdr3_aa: CASSTGTGGGTDTQYF
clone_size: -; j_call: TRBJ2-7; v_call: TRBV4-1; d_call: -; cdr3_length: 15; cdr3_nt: TGCGCCAGCAGCCAAGGGTCGTCGGAGTTATACGAGCAGTACTTC; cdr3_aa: CASSQGSSELYEQYF
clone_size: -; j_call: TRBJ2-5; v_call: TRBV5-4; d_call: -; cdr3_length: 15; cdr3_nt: TGTGCCAGCAGTGTAGTACACAGGGTTCGGGAGACCCAGTACTTC; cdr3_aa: CASSVVHRVRETQYF
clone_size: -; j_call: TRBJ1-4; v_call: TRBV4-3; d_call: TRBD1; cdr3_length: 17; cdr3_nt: TGCGCCAGCAGCCAAGTCGGACAGGGGGCCGGCAATGAAAAACTGTTTTTT; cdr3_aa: CASSQVGQGAGNEKLFF
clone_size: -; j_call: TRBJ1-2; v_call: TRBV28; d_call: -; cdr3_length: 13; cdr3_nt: TGTGCCAGCAGGGCGACAGCTAACTATGGCTACACCTTC; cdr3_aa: CASRATANYGYTF
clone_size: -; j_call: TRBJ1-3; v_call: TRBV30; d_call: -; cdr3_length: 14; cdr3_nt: TGTGCCTCTAAACAGGGAACCCCTGGAAACACCATATATTTT; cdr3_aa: CASKQGTPGNTIYF
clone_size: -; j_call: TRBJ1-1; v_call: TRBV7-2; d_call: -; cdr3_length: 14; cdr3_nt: TGTGCCAGCAGCTTAGTTGCGGTGAACACTGAAGCTTTCTTT; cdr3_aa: CASSLVAVNTEAFF
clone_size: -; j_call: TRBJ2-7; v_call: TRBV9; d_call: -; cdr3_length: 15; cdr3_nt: TGTGCCAGCAGCGTAGAACCGGGTGTTAACTACGAGCAGTACTTC; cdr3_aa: CASSVEPGVNYEQYF
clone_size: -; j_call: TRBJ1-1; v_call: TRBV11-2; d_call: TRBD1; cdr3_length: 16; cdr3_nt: TGTGCCAGCAGCTTGCGGACAGGGGGCCTCAACACTGAAGCTTTCTTT; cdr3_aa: CASSLRTGGLNTEAFF
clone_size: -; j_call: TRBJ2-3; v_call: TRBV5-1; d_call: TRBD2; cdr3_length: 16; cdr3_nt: TGCGCCAGCAGCTCCAGGCAGCGGGGCTCACCCGAGTCGCAGTATTTT; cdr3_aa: CASSSRQRGSPESQYF
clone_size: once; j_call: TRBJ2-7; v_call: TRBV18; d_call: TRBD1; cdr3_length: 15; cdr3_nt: TGTGCCAGCTCACCTGGGACAGGGGTTAACTACGAGCAGTACTTC; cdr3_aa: CASSPGTGVNYEQYF
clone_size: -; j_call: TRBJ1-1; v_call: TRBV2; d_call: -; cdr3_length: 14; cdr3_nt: TGTGCCAGCGCTAAATCTCAGGGGAACACTGAAGCTTTCTTT; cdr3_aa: CASAKSQGNTEAFF
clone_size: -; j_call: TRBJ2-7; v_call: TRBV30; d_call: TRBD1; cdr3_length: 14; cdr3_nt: TGTGCCTGGATGAGGACAGGGGTCTCCTACGAGCAGTACTTC; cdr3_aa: CAWMRTGVSYEQYF
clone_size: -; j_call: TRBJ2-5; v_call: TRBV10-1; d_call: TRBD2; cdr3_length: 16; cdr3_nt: TGCGCCAGCAGTCCGGGACTAGCGGGAGGTATAGAGACCCAGTACTTC; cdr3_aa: CASSPGLAGGIETQYF
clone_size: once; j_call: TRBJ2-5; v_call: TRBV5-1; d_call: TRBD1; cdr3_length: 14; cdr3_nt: TGCGCCAGCAGCCCAGGACAGGGGGCGGGGACCCAGTACTTC; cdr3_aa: CASSPGQGAGTQYF
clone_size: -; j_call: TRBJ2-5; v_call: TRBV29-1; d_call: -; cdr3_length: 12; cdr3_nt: TGCAGCGTTGTTGTAGGAGGAGAGACCCAGTACTTC; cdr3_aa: CSVVVGGETQYF
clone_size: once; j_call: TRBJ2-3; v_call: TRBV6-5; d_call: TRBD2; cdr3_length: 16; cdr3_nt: TGTGCCAGCAGTTACGCGGGGGATTGGCAAGCAGATACGCAGTATTTT; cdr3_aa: CASSYAGDWQADTQYF
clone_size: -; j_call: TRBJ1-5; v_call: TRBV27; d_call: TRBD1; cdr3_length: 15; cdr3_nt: TGTGCCAGCAGGGAGGGACAGTTAAACAATCAGCCCCAGCATTTT; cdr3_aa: CASREGQLNNQPQHF
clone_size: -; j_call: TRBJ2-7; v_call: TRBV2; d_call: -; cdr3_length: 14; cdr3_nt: TGTGCCAGCAGGGAACAGGGTCCCACTAACGAGCAGTACTTC; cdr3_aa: CASREQGPTNEQYF
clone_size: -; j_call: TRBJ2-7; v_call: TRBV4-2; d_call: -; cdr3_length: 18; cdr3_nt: TGTGCCAGCAGCCAGAGACAGGGTCGGGCGGGGGGAGCCTACGAGCAGTACTTC; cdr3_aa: CASSQRQGRAGGAYEQYF
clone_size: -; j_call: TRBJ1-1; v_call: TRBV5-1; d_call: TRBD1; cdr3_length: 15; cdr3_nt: TGCGCCAGCAGCGGAAGGACAGGGAGGGACGCTGAAGCTTTCTTT; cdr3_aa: CASSGRTGRDAEAFF
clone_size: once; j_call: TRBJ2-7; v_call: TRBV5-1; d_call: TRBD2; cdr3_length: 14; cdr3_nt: TGCGCCAGCAGCTTGGTTGTGGACGGGGGGGAGCAGTACTTC; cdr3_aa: CASSLVVDGGEQYF
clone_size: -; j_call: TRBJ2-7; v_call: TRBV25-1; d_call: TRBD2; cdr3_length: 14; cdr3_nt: TGTGCCAGCAGTGAATCGGGGGGAACCTACGAGCAGTACTTC; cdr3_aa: CASSESGGTYEQYF
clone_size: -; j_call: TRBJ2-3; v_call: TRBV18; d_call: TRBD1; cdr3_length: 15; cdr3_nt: TGTGCCAGCTCACCACAAGGACAGGTGCAAGATACGCAGTATTTT; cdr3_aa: CASSPQGQVQDTQYF
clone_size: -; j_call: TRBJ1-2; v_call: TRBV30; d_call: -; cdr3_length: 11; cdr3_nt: TGTGCCTGGAGTGTAGGCCAGGCTGACACCTTC; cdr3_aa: CAWSVGQADTF
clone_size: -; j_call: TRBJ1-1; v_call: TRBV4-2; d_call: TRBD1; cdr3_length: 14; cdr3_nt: TGTGCCAGCAGCCAGGTGACAGGGATACCTGAAGCTTTCTTT; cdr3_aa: CASSQVTGIPEAFF
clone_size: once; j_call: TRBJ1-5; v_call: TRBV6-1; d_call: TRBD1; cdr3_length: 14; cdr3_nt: TGTGCCAGCGAGGGACAGGGAGGGAGTCAGCCCCAGCATTTT; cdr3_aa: CASEGQGGSQPQHF
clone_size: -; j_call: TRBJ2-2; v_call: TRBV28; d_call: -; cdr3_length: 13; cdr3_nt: TGTGCCAGCAGTTTGAGCTTCACCGGGGAGCTGTTTTTT; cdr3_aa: CASSLSFTGELFF
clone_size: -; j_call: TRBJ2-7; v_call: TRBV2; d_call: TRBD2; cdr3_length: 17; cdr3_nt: TGTGCCAGCATCCCCGGACTAGCGGGACCAGCCTCCTACGAGCAGTACTTC; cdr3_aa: CASIPGLAGPASYEQYF
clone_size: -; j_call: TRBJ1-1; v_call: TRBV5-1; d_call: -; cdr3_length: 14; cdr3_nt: TGCGCCAGCAGCTTGGAGGGAGGGGGCACTGAAGCTTTCTTT; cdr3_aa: CASSLEGGGTEAFF
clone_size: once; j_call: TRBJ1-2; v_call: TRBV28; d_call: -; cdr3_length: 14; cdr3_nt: TGTGCCAGCAGTTCTAACTCCAGGCTCTATGGCTACACCTTC; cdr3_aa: CASSSNSRLYGYTF
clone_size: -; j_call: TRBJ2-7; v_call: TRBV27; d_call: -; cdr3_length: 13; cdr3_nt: TGTGCCAGCAGTTCGCTCCTAAGGAGCGAGCAGTACTTC; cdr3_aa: CASSSLLRSEQYF
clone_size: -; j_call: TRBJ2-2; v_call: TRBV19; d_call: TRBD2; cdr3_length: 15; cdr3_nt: TGTGCCAGTAGTAGACTAGCTGTAAACACCGGGGAGCTGTTTTTT; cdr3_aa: CASSRLAVNTGELFF
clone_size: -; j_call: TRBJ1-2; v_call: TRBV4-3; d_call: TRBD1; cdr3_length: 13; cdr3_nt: TGCGCCAGCAGTCGGACAGGGCTCTATGGCTACACCTTC; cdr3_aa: CASSRTGLYGYTF
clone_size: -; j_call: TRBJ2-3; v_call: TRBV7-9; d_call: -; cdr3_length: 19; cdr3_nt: TGTGCCAGCAGCTTAGCGGGCCCTTTCAGTCAAGGGGGAACCGATACGCAGTATTTT; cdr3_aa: CASSLAGPFSQGGTDTQYF
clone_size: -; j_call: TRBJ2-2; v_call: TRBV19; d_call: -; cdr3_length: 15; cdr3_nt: TGTGCCAGTAGTATTACTTTCGCGAACACCGGGGAGCTGTTTTTT; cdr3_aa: CASSITFANTGELFF
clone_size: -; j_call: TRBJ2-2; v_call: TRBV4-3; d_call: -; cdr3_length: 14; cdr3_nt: TGCGCCAGCAGCCCCCTCATACAGGCCGGGGAGCTGTTTTTT; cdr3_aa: CASSPLIQAGELFF
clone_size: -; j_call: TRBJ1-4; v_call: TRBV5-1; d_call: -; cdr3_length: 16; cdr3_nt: TGCGCCAGCAGCATACCGACAACAGGGCCCCAGAGTGAACTGTTTTTT; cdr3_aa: CASSIPTTGPQSELFF
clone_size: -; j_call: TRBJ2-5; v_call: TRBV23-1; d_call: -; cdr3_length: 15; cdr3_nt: TGCGCCAGCAGTCAATCGTCTCCATTTAGAGAGACCCAGTACTTC; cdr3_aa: CASSQSSPFRETQYF
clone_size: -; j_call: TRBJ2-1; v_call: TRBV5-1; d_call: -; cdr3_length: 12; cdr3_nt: TGCGCCAGCAGCCCTAGCTGGGATGAGCAGTTCTTC; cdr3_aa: CASSPSWDEQFF
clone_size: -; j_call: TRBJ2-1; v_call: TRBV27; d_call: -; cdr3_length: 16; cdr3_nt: TGTGCCACCTCCATTAGCGGACTCTCCCCCTACAATGAGCAGTTCTTC; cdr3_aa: CATSISGLSPYNEQFF
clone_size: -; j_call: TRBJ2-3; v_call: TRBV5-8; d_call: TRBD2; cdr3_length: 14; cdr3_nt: TGTGCCAGCAGCCTGGGACTAGCGGGAGATACGCAGTATTTT; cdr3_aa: CASSLGLAGDTQYF
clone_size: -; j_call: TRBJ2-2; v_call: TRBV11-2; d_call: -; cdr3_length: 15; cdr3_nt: TGTGCCAGCGAAAAGCCGGGACTTAACACCGGGGAGCTGTTTTTT; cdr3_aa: CASEKPGLNTGELFF
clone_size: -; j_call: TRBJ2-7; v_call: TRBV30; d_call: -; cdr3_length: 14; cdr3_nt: TGTGCCTGGAGCCTCTGGGTGGAGGGGGCAGAGCAGTACTTC; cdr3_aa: CAWSLWVEGAEQYF
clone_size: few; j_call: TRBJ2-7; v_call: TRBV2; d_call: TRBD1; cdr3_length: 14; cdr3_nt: TGTGCCAGCACGAGGACAGGGGGCTCCTACGAGCAGTACTTC; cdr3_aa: CASTRTGGSYEQYF
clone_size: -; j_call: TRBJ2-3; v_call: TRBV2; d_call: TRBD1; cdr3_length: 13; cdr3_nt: TGTGCCAGCAACCGACAGGGAACAGATACGCAGTATTTT; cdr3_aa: CASNRQGTDTQYF
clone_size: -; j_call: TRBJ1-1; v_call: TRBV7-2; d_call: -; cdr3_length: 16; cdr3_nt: TGTGCCAGCAGCTCCGCCCCCGACAGCCTGAACACTGAAGCTTTCTTT; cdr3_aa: CASSSAPDSLNTEAFF
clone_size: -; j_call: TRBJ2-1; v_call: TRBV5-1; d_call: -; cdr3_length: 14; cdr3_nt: TGCGCCAGCAGTAAACAGGATTCCTACAATGAGCAGTTCTTC; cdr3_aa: CASSKQDSYNEQFF